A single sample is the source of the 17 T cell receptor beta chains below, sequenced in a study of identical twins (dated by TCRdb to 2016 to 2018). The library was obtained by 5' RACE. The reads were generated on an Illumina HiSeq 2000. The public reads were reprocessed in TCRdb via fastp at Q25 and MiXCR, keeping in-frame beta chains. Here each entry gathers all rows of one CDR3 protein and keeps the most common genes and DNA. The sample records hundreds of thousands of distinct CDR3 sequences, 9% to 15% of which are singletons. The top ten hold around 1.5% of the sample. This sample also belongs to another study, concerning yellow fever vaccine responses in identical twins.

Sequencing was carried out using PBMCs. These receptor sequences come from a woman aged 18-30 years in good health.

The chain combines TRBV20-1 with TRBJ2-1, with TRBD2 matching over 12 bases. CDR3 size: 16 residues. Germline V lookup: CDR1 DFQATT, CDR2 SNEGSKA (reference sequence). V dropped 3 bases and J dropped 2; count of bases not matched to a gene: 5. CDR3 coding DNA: TGCAGTGCTAGCTTGGCTAGCGGGGGGGCCTACAATGAGCAGTTCTTC. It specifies CSASLASGGAYNEQFF.

The DNA of the CDR3 is TGTGCCAGCAGTTTTGCGGCAGCACCGTCACAAGAGACCCAGTACTTC. Translating gives CASSFAAAPSQETQYF. The chain carries TRBV28 and TRBJ2-5; unclear D gene. V was trimmed by 3 bases and J by 2 bases, leaving 16 bases between them. The CDR3 is made up of 16 amino acids. Germline V gene sequence: CDR1 MDHEN, CDR2 SYDVKM.

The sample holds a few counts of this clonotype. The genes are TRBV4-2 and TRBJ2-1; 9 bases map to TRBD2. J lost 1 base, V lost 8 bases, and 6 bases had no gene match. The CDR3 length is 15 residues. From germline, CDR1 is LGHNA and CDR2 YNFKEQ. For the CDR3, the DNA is TGTGCCAGCGAGGGCGGGGGGGGGTCCTACAATGAGCAGTTCTTC. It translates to CASEGGGGSYNEQFF.

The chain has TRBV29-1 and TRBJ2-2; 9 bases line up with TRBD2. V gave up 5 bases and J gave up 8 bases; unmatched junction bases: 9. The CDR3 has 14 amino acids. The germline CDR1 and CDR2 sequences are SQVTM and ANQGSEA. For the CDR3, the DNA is TGCAGCGTTTCCCGACCAGCGGGAGGAGGGGAGCTGTTTTTT. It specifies CSVSRPAGGGELFF.

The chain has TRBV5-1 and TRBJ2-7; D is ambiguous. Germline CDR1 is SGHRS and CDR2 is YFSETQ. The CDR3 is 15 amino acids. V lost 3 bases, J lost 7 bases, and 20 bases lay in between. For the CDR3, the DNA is TGCGCCAGCAGCTCGTATCACCGAACTGCGGAGGAGCAGTACTTC. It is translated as CASSSYHRTAEEQYF. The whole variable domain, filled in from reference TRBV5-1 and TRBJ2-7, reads KAGVTQTPRYLIKTRGQQVTLSCSPISGHRSVSWYQQTPGQGLQFLFEYFSETQRNKGNFPGRFSGRQFSNSRSEMNVSTLELGDSALYLCASSSYHRTAEEQYFGPGTRLTVT.

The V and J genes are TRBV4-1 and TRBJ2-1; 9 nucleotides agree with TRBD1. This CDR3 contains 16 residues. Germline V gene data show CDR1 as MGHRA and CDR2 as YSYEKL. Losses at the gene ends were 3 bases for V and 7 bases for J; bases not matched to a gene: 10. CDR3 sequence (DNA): TGCGCCAGCAGCCATCTACCGGGACAGGGACCGAATGAGCAGTTCTTC. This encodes CASSHLPGQGPNEQFF.

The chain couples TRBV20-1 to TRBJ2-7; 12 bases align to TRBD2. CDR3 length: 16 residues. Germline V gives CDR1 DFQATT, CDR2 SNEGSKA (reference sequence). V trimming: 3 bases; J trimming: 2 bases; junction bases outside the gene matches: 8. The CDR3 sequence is CSARGLGLAGTYEQYV. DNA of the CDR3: TGCAGTGCTAGGGGCCTAGGACTAGCGGGGACCTACGAGCAGTACGTC.

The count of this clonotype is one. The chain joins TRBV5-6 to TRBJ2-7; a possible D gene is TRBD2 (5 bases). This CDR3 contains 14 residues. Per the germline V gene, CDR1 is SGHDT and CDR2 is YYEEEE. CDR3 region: CAISAGLDSYEQYV. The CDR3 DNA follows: TGTGCCATCAGCGCCGGACTGGATTCCTACGAGCAGTACGTC.

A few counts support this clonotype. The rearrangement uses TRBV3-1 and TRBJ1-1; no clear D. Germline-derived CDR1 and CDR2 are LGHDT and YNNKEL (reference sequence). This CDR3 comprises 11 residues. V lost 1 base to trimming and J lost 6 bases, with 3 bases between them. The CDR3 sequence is CASSQVSEAFF. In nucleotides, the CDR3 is TGTGCCAGCAGCCAAGTGTCTGAAGCTTTCTTT.

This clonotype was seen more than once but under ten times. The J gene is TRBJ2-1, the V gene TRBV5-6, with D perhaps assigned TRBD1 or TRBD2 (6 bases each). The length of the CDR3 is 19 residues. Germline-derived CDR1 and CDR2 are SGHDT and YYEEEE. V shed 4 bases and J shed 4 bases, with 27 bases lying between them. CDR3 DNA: TGTGCCAGCAGCCCGGGCCGGGGGCTAGCAGGGATGGGGTACAATGAGCAGTTCTTC. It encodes CASSPGRGLAGMGYNEQFF.

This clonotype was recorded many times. This chain's CDR3 is CASSPKSGGNNEQFF. The CDR3 bases are TGTGCCAGCAGCCCAAAGTCGGGGGGTAACAATGAGCAGTTCTTC. This chain connects TRBV7-9 to TRBJ2-1, with TRBD2 identical over 7 bases. This CDR3 comprises 15 residues. The germline gives CDR1 SEHNR, CDR2 FQNEAQ (reference sequence). J lost 5 bases, V lost 5 bases, and 9 bases had no gene match.

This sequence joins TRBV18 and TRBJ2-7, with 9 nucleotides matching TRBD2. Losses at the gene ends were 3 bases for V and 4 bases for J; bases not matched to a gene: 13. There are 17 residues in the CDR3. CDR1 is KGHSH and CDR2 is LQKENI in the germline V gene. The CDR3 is CASSPQSAGGLLYEQYV. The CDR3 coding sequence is TGTGCCAGCTCACCTCAGAGCGCGGGGGGGCTTTTATACGAGCAGTACGTC.

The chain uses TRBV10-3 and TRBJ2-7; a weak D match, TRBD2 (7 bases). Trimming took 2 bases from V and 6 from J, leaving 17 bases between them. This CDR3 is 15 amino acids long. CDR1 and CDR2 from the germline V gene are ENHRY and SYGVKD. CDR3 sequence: CAISEGGGGRSEQYV. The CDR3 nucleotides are TGTGCCATCAGTGAGGGGGGCGGGGGTCGTAGCGAGCAGTACGTC.

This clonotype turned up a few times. This chain's CDR3 is CASSQDAPGGDTQYF. DNA of the CDR3: TGCGCCAGCAGCCAAGATGCCCCCGGCGGGGATACGCAGTATTTT. The rearrangement uses TRBV4-1 and TRBJ2-3; TRBD2 is a possible D gene (5 bases). Germline loops: CDR1 MGHRA, CDR2 YSYEKL. The V gene lost 0 bases and the J gene lost 6 bases, with 13 bases spanning the gap. This CDR3 contains 15 residues.

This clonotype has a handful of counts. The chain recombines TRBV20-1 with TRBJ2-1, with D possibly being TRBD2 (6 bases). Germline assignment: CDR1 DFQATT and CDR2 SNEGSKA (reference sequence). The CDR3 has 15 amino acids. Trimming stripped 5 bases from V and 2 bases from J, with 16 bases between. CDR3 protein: CSASWGGSPYNEQFF. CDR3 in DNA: TGCAGTGCTTCATGGGGAGGCAGCCCCTACAATGAGCAGTTCTTC.

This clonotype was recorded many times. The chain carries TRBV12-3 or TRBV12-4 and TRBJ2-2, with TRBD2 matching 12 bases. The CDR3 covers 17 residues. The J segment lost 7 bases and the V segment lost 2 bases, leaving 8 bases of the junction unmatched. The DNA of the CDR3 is TGTGCCAGCAGTTTATCGGCTAGCGGGGGGGCTGACGGGGAGCTGTTTTTT. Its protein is CASSLSASGGADGELFF.

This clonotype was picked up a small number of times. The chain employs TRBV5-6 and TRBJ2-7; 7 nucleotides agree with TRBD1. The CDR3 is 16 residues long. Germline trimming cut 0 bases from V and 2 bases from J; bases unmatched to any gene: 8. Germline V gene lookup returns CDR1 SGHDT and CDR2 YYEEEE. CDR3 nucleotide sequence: TGTGCCAGCAGCTTGGCACAGGGGATGGGGACCTACGAGCAGTACGTC. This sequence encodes CASSLAQGMGTYEQYV.